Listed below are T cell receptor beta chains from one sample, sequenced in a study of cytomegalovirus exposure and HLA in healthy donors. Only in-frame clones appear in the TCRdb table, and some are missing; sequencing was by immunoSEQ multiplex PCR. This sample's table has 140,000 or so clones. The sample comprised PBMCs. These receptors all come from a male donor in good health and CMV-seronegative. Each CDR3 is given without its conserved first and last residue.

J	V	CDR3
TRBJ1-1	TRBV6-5	ATRILGNTEAF
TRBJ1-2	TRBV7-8	ASSLALTDNTDPGGYT
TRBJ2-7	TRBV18	ASSPPGQGLYEQY
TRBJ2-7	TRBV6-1	ASSEAGTIRLGDYEQY
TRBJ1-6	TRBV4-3	ASSQGSRALISPLH
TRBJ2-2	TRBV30	AWMGQNTGELF
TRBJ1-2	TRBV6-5	AARDRYGYT
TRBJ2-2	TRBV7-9	ASSRDRGLVGELF
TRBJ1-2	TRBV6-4	ASSELGTGGYGYT
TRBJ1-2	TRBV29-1	SVDRDSVRGNYGYT
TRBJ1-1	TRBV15	ATSRVPLNTEAF
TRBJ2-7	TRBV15	ATSRDPPGQGPIEQY
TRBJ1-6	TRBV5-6	ASSLMQGNFSPLH
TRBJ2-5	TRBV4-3	ASSLFTGPQETQY
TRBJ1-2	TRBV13	ASSVTGTEGYT
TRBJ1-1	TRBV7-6	ASSLNRGQGPRETEAF
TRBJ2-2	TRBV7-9	ASILSRLNTGELF
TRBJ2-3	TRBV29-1	SVESGGEPMSTDTQY
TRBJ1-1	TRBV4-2	ASSQGDRGTEAF
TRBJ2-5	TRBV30	AWSPGGGWGETQY
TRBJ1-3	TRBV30	ACLGNTIY
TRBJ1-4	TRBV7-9	ASGETANEKLF
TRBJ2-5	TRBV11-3	ASSRQGETQY
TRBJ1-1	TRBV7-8	ASSPPGGVNTEAF
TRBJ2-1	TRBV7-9	ASSQQTSGDYNEQF
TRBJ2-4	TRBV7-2	ASSLVAGENIQY
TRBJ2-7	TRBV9	ASSRGTSGGTYEQY
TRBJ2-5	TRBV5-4	ASSRGQGERIQETQY
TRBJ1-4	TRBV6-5	ASRLWGDNEKLF
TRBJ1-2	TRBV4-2	ASSQGGEGTAGYT
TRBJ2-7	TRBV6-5	AIRRDSTYEQY
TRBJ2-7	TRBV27	ASSPTGRAYEQY
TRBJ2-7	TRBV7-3	ASSLGRGSGEQY
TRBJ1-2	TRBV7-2	ASSPDMAYGYT
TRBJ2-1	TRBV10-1	ATKRDSSDNEQF
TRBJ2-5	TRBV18	ASSPGTSSQETQY
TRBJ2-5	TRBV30	AWTSWAQETQY